Following are 16 T cell receptor beta chains from one sample sequenced in a study of CD8+ T cells in alopecia areata. Treatment of the sample: oral pan-JAK inhibitor, 5-10 mg twice daily. Following RNA extraction, reverse transcription yielded cDNA that acted as the sequencing template. Sequenced by immunoSEQ multiplex PCR; TCRdb stores in-frame clones only, minus some. The sample holds over 70,000 clones; roughly 70% are singletons and the top ten take 20% to 25%. The sequencing here drew on CD8+ T cells sorted from blood, taken at week 24, from a patient treated with tofacitinib. These receptors all come from a human donor with alopecia areata.

This chain uses TRBV4-3 with TRBJ2-1, with 11 bases aligning to TRBD2. The V and J ends lost 8 bases and 5 bases, in that order; junction bases with no gene match: 11. The CDR3 totals 16 residues. CDR1 LGHNA and CDR2 YSLEER come from the germline V gene. The CDR3: CASGLSLAGGDNEQFF. CDR3 in DNA: TGCGCCAGCGGACTTTCCCTAGCGGGAGGAGACAATGAGCAGTTCTTC.

This clone was detected only once. The chain carries TRBV23-1 and TRBJ2-2, with D perhaps TRBD1 (5 bases). TRBV23-1 is an ORF; its function is uncertain. The V and J ends lost 0 bases and 5 bases respectively, with 7 bases between them. The CDR3 extends over 14 amino acids. The chain's CDR3 is CASSQSTETGELFF. The CDR3 region has the DNA TGCGCCAGCAGTCAATCGACAGAGACCGGGGAGCTGTTTTTT.

The rearrangement uses TRBV4-3 and TRBJ1-1, with TRBD1 matching 9 bases. The CDR3 length is 14 residues. The germline V gene encodes CDR1 LGHNA and CDR2 YSLEER. J gave up 9 bases and V 1 base, and 6 bases lay outside the gene matches. CDR3 coding DNA: TGCGCCAGCAGCCAAGGCCGGGACAGGGCCCAAGCTTTCTTT. Protein sequence: CASSQGRDRAQAFF.

The chain combines TRBV23-1 with TRBJ2-7; D remains unclear. TRBV23-1 is an open reading frame whose function is uncertain. V was shortened by 3 bases and J by 2 bases, with 11 bases between the two germline ends. The CDR3 is 14 residues long. The CDR3 is CASSQEPRTYEQYF. CDR3 in DNA: TGCGCCAGCAGTCAGGAACCGCGGACCTACGAGCAGTACTTC.

The V gene is TRBV5-1, the J gene TRBJ2-7; no clear D. V shed 1 base and J shed 3 bases, with 8 bases lying between them. The CDR3 runs to 13 residues. Looked up from germline, CDR1 is SGHRS and CDR2 is YFSETQ. CDR3 DNA: TGCGCCAGCAGCTTGAAAACTTACTACGAGCAGTACTTC. As protein: CASSLKTYYEQYF.

The chain joins TRBV4-1 to TRBJ2-5; TRBD2 matches 13 bases. There are 16 residues in the CDR3. From germline, CDR1 is MGHRA and CDR2 YSYEKL. V was clipped by 0 bases and J by 5 bases; unmatched bases: 3. CDR3 in amino acids: CASSQDGTSGVETQYF. In nucleotides, the CDR3 is TGCGCCAGCAGCCAAGACGGGACTAGCGGGGTGGAGACCCAGTACTTC.

The rearrangement uses TRBV27 and TRBJ2-7; D unclear. CDR1 is MNHEY and CDR2 is SMNVEV in the germline V gene (reference sequence). V shed 2 bases and J shed 4 bases, with 9 bases lying between them. The CDR3 has 13 residues. CDR3 protein: CASSLRPAYEQYF. The CDR3 nucleotides read TGTGCCAGCAGTTTAAGGCCCGCTTACGAGCAGTACTTC.

The chain joins TRBV28 to TRBJ1-2, with TRBD1 identical over 9 bases. V dropped 1 base and J dropped 8; count of bases not matched to a gene: 5. Germline V CDR1 and CDR2: MDHEN, SYDVKM. The CDR3 consists of 14 residues. The DNA of the CDR3 is TGTGCCAGCAGTTTATTCGGACAGGGGTACGGCTACACCTTC. Translating it yields CASSLFGQGYGYTF.

The rearrangement uses TRBV28 and TRBJ2-3, with TRBD1 matching over 8 bases. Germline values: CDR1 MDHEN, CDR2 SYDVKM. The trim removed 6 bases at V and 2 bases at J, leaving 4 bases unmatched. The CDR3 is 14 residues long. CDR3 in amino acids: CASRQGVVTDTQYF. Written as DNA, the CDR3 is TGTGCCAGCAGACAGGGGGTTGTCACAGATACGCAGTATTTT.

The J gene is TRBJ2-7, the V gene TRBV7-2, with TRBD2 identical over 7 bases. The CDR3 contains 16 residues. The V segment lost 0 bases and the J segment 7 bases; nucleotides outside the gene matches: 12. Germline CDR1 is SGHTA and CDR2 is FQGNSA. CDR3 sequence reads: CASSLARSGKLREQYF. DNA for the CDR3: TGTGCCAGCAGCTTAGCTAGGAGCGGGAAGCTGCGGGAGCAGTACTTC.

This chain connects TRBV4-3 to TRBJ1-1, with unresolved D. CDR3 length: 15 residues. From germline, CDR1 is LGHNA and CDR2 YSLEER. V was clipped by 2 bases and J by 1 base, with 11 bases between them. Here the CDR3 reads CASSQLGQENTEAFF. The CDR3 DNA follows: TGCGCCAGCAGCCAACTGGGTCAGGAGAACACTGAAGCTTTCTTT.

This clone was detected only a few times. The rearrangement links TRBV4-3 to TRBJ2-7; no firm D call. This CDR3 has 16 amino acids. The V gene lost 0 bases and the J gene lost 2 bases, with 14 bases spanning the gap. Germline values: CDR1 LGHNA, CDR2 YSLEER. CDR3 nucleotides: TGCGCCAGCAGCCAAGAGTCGGTTGGCGTTCCCTACGAGCAGTACTTC. Amino acid sequence: CASSQESVGVPYEQYF.

This chain links TRBV15 with TRBJ2-3; D is possibly TRBD2 (5 bases). V was shortened by 1 base and J by 1 base, with 12 bases between the two germline ends. The germline gives CDR1 LNHNV, CDR2 YYDKDF (reference sequence). The CDR3 totals 16 residues. The CDR3 sequence: CATSRVPAEGTDTQYF. The CDR3, as DNA: TGTGCCACCAGCAGAGTCCCAGCGGAAGGCACAGATACGCAGTATTTT.

The chain carries TRBV6-5 and TRBJ2-1; the D is unclear. Germline V gene data show CDR1 as MNHEY and CDR2 as SVGAGI. The CDR3 totals 13 residues. The ends were cut back, 4 bases at V and 4 bases at J, with 8 bases in the middle. CDR3 DNA sequence: TGTGCCAGCAGTTCATCTCAGTACAATGAGCAGTTCTTC. It translates to CASSSSQYNEQFF.

The rearrangement links TRBV9 to TRBJ2-7; D perhaps matches TRBD1 (6 bases). Germline CDR1 is SGDLS and CDR2 is YYNGEE. This CDR3 contains 14 residues. Trimming cost V 3 bases and J 1 base, with 11 bases left between them. The CDR3 region is CASSAETGSYEQYF. The CDR3 coding sequence is TGTGCCAGCAGCGCCGAAACAGGGTCCTACGAGCAGTACTTC.

The gene calls are TRBV9 and TRBJ2-7; 7 positions match TRBD1. V was pared by 3 bases and J by 3 bases, with 0 bases of the junction left unmatched. CDR1 and CDR2 from the germline V gene are SGDLS and YYNGEE. CDR3 length: 12 amino acids. CDR3 DNA: TGTGCCAGCAGCGGGGACAGCTACGAGCAGTACTTC. Residues: CASSGDSYEQYF.